The 9 T cell receptor beta chains given below trace back to one sample, sequenced in a study of T cell responses to AZD1222 COVID-19 vaccine. TCRdb's table, derived via immunoSEQ multiplex PCR, lists solely in-frame clones and lacks some. Of fewer than 90,000 clones listed, about nine tenths are singletons. The material sequenced was peripheral blood, taken 28 days after the second AZD1222 dose. These receptors were taken from an adult who received the AZD1222 COVID-19 vaccine.

CDR3 loop: CAWNAGRINQPQHF. The CDR3 region has the DNA TGTGCCTGGAATGCGGGGCGGATCAATCAGCCCCAGCATTTT. This chain links TRBV30 with TRBJ1-5; the D gene is possibly TRBD1 (5 bases). The CDR3 has 14 amino acids. Germline-derived CDR1 and CDR2 are GTSNPN and SVGIG (reference sequence). V was trimmed by 4 bases and J by 3 bases, leaving 13 bases between them.

V and J are TRBV29-1 and TRBJ1-2; TRBD1 aligns across 7 bases. This CDR3 has 13 residues. J gave up 1 base and V 7 bases, and 6 bases lay outside the gene matches. Germline V gene sequence: CDR1 SQVTM, CDR2 ANQGSEA. In DNA, the CDR3 is TGCAGCGCTCCAACAGGGGATAACTATGGCTACACCTTC. This encodes CSAPTGDNYGYTF.

This clone was observed a single time. CDR3 region: CASDRGSDQPQHF. CDR3 bases: TGTGCCTCGGACAGGGGCTCGGATCAGCCCCAGCATTTT. The chain couples TRBV19 to TRBJ1-5; 9 nucleotides align to TRBD1. This CDR3 is 13 amino acids long. CDR1 is LNHDA and CDR2 is SQIVND in the germline V gene (reference sequence). V was clipped by 11 bases and J by 5 bases; unmatched bases: 7.

The V gene is TRBV16, the J gene TRBJ1-4; D remains ambiguous. The CDR3 loop spans 15 amino acids. CDR1 and CDR2 (germline): KGHSY, FQNENV. V lost 0 bases and J 7 bases, leaving 12 bases between the germline ends. The CDR3 DNA reads TGTGCCAGCAGCCAATCGGGCAGGCGCCTTGAAAAACTGTTTTTT. Amino acid sequence: CASSQSGRRLEKLFF. Combining the CDR3 with reference TRBV16 and TRBJ1-4 gives the whole variable domain GEEVAQTPKHLVRGEGQKAKLYCAPIKGHSYVFWYQQVLKNEFKFLISFQNENVFDETGMPKERFSAKCLPNSPCSLEIQATKLEDSAVYFCASSQSGRRLEKLFFGSGTQLSVL.

As regards this clone: One end of the junction fails to match germline, which may point to a read error. This chain links TRBV7-7 with TRBJ2-5; 9 bases match TRBD2. CDR1 and CDR2 (germline): SSHAT, FNYEAQ (reference sequence). The CDR3 has 17 residues. The CDR3 loop is CASSLGVGGGAAETQYF. The CDR3 bases are TGTGCTAGCAGCTTAGGGGTTGGCGGGGGGGCCGCCGAGACCCAGTACTTC.

The chain recombines TRBV2 with TRBJ2-2; 10 bases fit TRBD2. This CDR3 region has 14 residues. V shed 5 bases, J shed 8 bases, and the junction held 5 bases outside the gene matches. The V gene's germline CDR1 is SNHLY and CDR2 FYNNEI. This CDR3 reads CASSLGLALGELFF. The CDR3 nucleotides are TGTGCCAGCAGTTTGGGACTAGCGTTGGGGGAGCTGTTTTTT. Full variable domain (missing parts from reference TRBV2 and TRBJ2-2): EPEVTQTPSHQVTQMGQEVILRCVPISNHLYFYWYRQILGQKVEFLVSFYNNEISEKSEIFDDQFSVERPDGSNFTLKIRSTKLEDSAMYFCASSLGLALGELFFGEGSRLTVL.

This rearrangement joins TRBV28 to TRBJ2-1; 8 bases are a match to TRBD1. Germline V gives CDR1 MDHEN, CDR2 SYDVKM. V lost 3 bases to trimming and J lost 7 bases; unmatched junction nucleotides: 11. This CDR3 is 16 amino acids long. CDR3 loop: CASSFTSGGVKNEQFF. CDR3 bases: TGTGCCAGCAGTTTTACCTCAGGGGGCGTCAAGAATGAGCAGTTCTTC.

V usage is TRBV28 and J usage is TRBJ2-3; a possible D gene is TRBD2 (6 bases). Trimming shortened V by 7 bases and J by 4 bases, and 15 bases separated the two germline ends. CDR1 and CDR2 from the germline V gene are MDHEN and SYDVKM. CDR3 length: 14 residues. This CDR3 reads CASIAGGPADTQYF. CDR3 sequence (DNA): TGTGCCAGCATCGCCGGAGGGCCGGCAGATACGCAGTATTTT.

The rearrangement links TRBV20-1 to TRBJ2-2; D unresolved. V was clipped by 0 bases and J by 10 bases, with 6 bases between them. The germline gives CDR1 DFQATT, CDR2 SNEGSKA (reference sequence). The CDR3 covers 11 residues. The CDR3 region is CSARENPELFF. CDR3 DNA: TGCAGTGCTAGAGAAAATCCGGAGCTGTTTTTT.